These 22 T cell receptor beta chains were all obtained from the same sample, sequenced in a study of T-cell reconstitution after alpha-beta-depleted transplantation in children. Unique molecular identifiers were used in preparing the TCRbeta library. TCRdb re-called the PCR reads with MiXCR, one entry per CDR3 protein. This sample yields 350,000 to 500,000 distinct CDR3 sequences, of which about 40% are seen a single time; 25% to 30% belongs to the top ten. The sequences come from PBMCs, collected before TCRalphabeta/CD19-depleted stem cell transplant. Receptor source: a girl under 10 years old with aplastic anemia, due to receive a stem cell transplant.

The chain has TRBV9 and TRBJ2-3; D is possibly TRBD1 (8 bases). The CDR3 spans 16 residues. Trimming removed 3 bases at V and 2 bases at J, with 16 bases between. Germline V lookup: CDR1 SGDLS, CDR2 YYNGEE. CDR3: CASSGRQGRDTDTQYF. For the CDR3, the DNA is TGTGCCAGCAGCGGCCGACAGGGGAGGGACACAGATACGCAGTATTTT.

The rearrangement joins TRBV2 to TRBJ2-2; 10 bases fit TRBD2. V gave up 8 bases and J gave up 8 bases; unmatched junction bases: 2. The CDR3 length is 12 residues. CDR1 is SNHLY, CDR2 FYNNEI, per germline. CDR3 protein: CASLLAGGELFF. Written as DNA, the CDR3 is TGTGCCAGCTTACTAGCGGGGGGGGAGCTGTTTTTT.

The chain couples TRBV4-2 to TRBJ2-1, with D maybe TRBD2 (6 bases). V was pared by 0 bases and J by 7 bases, with 13 bases between. The germline V gene has CDR1 LGHNA and CDR2 YNFKEQ. The CDR3 has 15 amino acids. The CDR3 coding sequence is TGTGCCAGCAGCCAAGATTGGCTAGCGAGAAATGAGCAGTTCTTC. Translation gives CASSQDWLARNEQFF.

This clonotype was seen at least ten times. The chain employs TRBV5-5 and TRBJ1-5; no clear D. V gave up 3 bases and J gave up 1 base, with 8 bases separating them. Germline lookup yields CDR1 SGHKS and CDR2 YYEKEE (reference sequence). The CDR3 sequence is 14 residues long. The DNA of the CDR3 is TGTGCCAGCAGCTGGGGAGTAAGCAATCAGCCCCAGCATTTT. Protein sequence: CASSWGVSNQPQHF.

Of note for this clonotype: Germline is not matched at one junction end, which may reflect a read error. This chain links TRBV5-1 with TRBJ1-1; 9 bases line up with TRBD1. The CDR3 extends over 13 amino acids. Per germline, CDR1 SGHRS and CDR2 YFSETQ. The DNA of the CDR3 is TGCGCCAGCAGTTTGGGACAGGGCCGTGAAGCTTTCTTT. This gives the protein CASSLGQGREAFF.

Ten or more counts support this clonotype. J is TRBJ2-1 and V is TRBV20-1; 10 bases fit TRBD1. This CDR3 comprises 15 residues. Germline V lookup: CDR1 DFQATT, CDR2 SNEGSKA (reference sequence). The V segment lost 1 base and the J segment 3 bases; nucleotides outside the gene matches: 3. CDR3 coding DNA: TGCAGTGCTAGAGGCGGACAGGGGGGCTACAATGAGCAGTTCTTC. Translation gives CSARGGQGGYNEQFF.

This clonotype was counted many times. The gene calls are TRBV9 and TRBJ2-3; 13 bases line up with TRBD2. Trimming at V came to 4 bases and at J to 9 bases, leaving 5 bases not matched to a gene. CDR3 length equals 14 residues. CDR1 is SGDLS and CDR2 is YYNGEE in the germline V gene. CDR3 nucleotide sequence: TGTGCCAGCAGCCTTCGGACTAGCGGGGGAACGCAGTATTTT. Translating it yields CASSLRTSGGTQYF.

The gene calls are TRBV12-3 or TRBV12-4 and TRBJ2-1; possible D gene TRBD2, 5 bases. Trimming stripped 3 bases from V and 7 bases from J, with 16 bases between. CDR3 length: 15 amino acids. DNA for the CDR3: TGTGCCAGCAGTTTCGGGGTAGTGGCCCGTAATGAGCAGTTCTTC. Its protein is CASSFGVVARNEQFF.

The V gene is TRBV6-1, the J gene TRBJ1-4; D gene uncertain. The CDR3 is made up of 13 amino acids. Germline V gene sequence: CDR1 MNHNS, CDR2 SASEGT. V was trimmed by 5 bases and J by 8 bases, leaving 12 bases between them. The CDR3 DNA is TGTGCCAGCAGTAGGGTTGCGAAGGAAAAACTGTTTTTT. This codes for CASSRVAKEKLFF.

V gene TRBV19 combines with J gene TRBJ1-1; D is unresolved. The CDR3 length is 12 residues. The germline V gene encodes CDR1 LNHDA and CDR2 SQIVND (reference sequence). Trimming removed 0 bases at V and 6 bases at J, with 5 bases between. The CDR3 protein is CASSIDGAEAFF. In DNA form, the CDR3 reads TGTGCCAGTAGTATAGACGGCGCTGAAGCTTTCTTT. Full variable domain (missing parts from reference TRBV19 and TRBJ1-1): DGGITQSPKYLFRKEGQNVTLSCEQNLNHDAMYWYRQDPGQGLRLIYYSQIVNDFQKGDIAEGYSVSREKKESFPLTVTSAQKNPTAFYLCASSIDGAEAFFGQGTRLTVV.

This sequence joins TRBV4-3 and TRBJ2-5; 8 bases map to TRBD2. V was pared by 1 base and J by 4 bases, with 8 bases of the junction left unmatched. The CDR3 covers 16 residues. CDR1 is LGHNA and CDR2 is YSLEER in the germline V gene. CDR3 amino acids: CASSQGGSLAGETQYF. The CDR3 DNA sequence: TGCGCCAGCAGCCAAGGCGGGAGTCTAGCGGGAGAGACCCAGTACTTC.

This clonotype was found many times. The chain has TRBV5-1 and TRBJ2-5; tentatively, D is TRBD1 or TRBD2 (5 bases each). The CDR3 totals 16 residues. The germline V gene encodes CDR1 SGHRS and CDR2 YFSETQ. V was cut by 4 bases and J by 7 bases, with 23 bases left in between. Here the CDR3 DNA reads TGCGCCAGCAGCAAAGGGACGGGCCCGGCCGTGGGGACCCAGTACTTC. Residues: CASSKGTGPAVGTQYF. The variable domain in full, completed from reference TRBV5-1 and TRBJ2-5, reads KAGVTQTPRYLIKTRGQQVTLSCSPISGHRSVSWYQQTPGQGLQFLFEYFSETQRNKGNFPGRFSGRQFSNSRSEMNVSTLELGDSALYLCASSKGTGPAVGTQYFGPGTRLLVL.

This clonotype has only a few counts. The gene calls are TRBV6-2 or TRBV6-3 and TRBJ1-5; the D gene is possibly TRBD1 (6 bases). V was pared by 0 bases and J by 5 bases, with 11 bases between. Germline CDR1 reads MNHEY; CDR2 reads SVGEGT. The CDR3 length is 15 residues. The CDR3 region has the DNA TGTGCCAGCAGTTACTCTCCAGGGGATCATCAGCCCCAGCATTTT. This translates into CASSYSPGDHQPQHF.

The gene calls are TRBV5-1 and TRBJ2-1, with D possibly called TRBD1 or TRBD2 (5 bases each). This CDR3 region has 15 residues. Germline loops: CDR1 SGHRS, CDR2 YFSETQ. V dropped 0 bases and J dropped 8 bases, with 15 bases sitting between them. The CDR3 protein is CASSLAMARGDEQFF. Written as DNA, the CDR3 is TGCGCCAGCAGCTTGGCCATGGCTCGAGGGGATGAGCAGTTCTTC.

Ten or more counts support this clonotype. The V call is TRBV6-6, the J call TRBJ1-1; D ambiguous. V lost 2 bases and J lost 5, with 9 bases in between. The CDR3 has 13 residues. Germline CDR1 MNHNY, CDR2 SVGAGI (reference sequence). In DNA form, the CDR3 reads TGTGCCAGCAGTTACCTACCCGGGACTGAAGCTTTCTTT. It encodes CASSYLPGTEAFF.

This chain connects TRBV12-3 or TRBV12-4 to TRBJ2-3, with D possibly matching TRBD2 (6 bases). V was clipped by 6 bases and J by 1 base, with 11 bases between them. This CDR3 has 14 residues. Here the CDR3 reads CASRPGLGTDTQYF. CDR3 sequence (DNA): TGTGCCAGCAGGCCGGGACTGGGCACAGATACGCAGTATTTT.

This clonotype was detected ten times or more. The gene calls are TRBV20-1 and TRBJ1-1; no reliable D call. Germline CDR1 DFQATT, CDR2 SNEGSKA (reference sequence). Trimming left V 0 bases short and J 3 bases short, with 2 bases between. This CDR3 has 11 amino acids. CDR3 sequence reads: CSAREDTEAFF. The CDR3 DNA is TGCAGTGCTAGAGAGGACACTGAAGCTTTCTTT.

This clonotype turned up a few times. The rearrangement joins TRBV4-3 to TRBJ2-2, with no clear D. The germline gives CDR1 LGHNA, CDR2 YSLEER. V was pared by 0 bases and J by 13 bases, with 15 bases between. CDR3 size: 14 residues. CDR3 DNA: TGCGCCAGCAGCCAAGATCGGGCTGCCGTGGGGCTGTTTTTT. Amino acids: CASSQDRAAVGLFF.

As DNA, the CDR3 is TGTGCCACCAGCAGAGAGCCCCACAGCCAAGAGACCCAGTACTTC. It specifies CATSREPHSQETQYF. This chain links TRBV15 with TRBJ2-5; no clear D. Germline V CDR1 and CDR2: LNHNV, YYDKDF (reference sequence). The CDR3 extends over 15 amino acids. The V end lost 0 bases, the J end lost 1 base, and 9 bases lay between the germline ends.

This clonotype appeared a few times. CDR3 DNA: TGTGCCAGCAGCGTCAGGAACACCGGGGAGCTGTTTTTT. It yields the protein CASSVRNTGELFF. The V and J genes are TRBV7-3 and TRBJ2-2; no firm D call. Trimming took 5 bases from V and 1 from J, leaving 5 bases between them. CDR1 is SGHTA, CDR2 FQGTGA, per germline. The CDR3 totals 13 residues.

This clonotype has at least ten counts. The chain carries TRBV20-1 and TRBJ2-7, with TRBD2 identical over 8 bases. Germline-derived CDR1 and CDR2 are DFQATT and SNEGSKA (reference sequence). V dropped 6 bases and J dropped 0; count of bases not matched to a gene: 10. The CDR3 length is 15 residues. Here the CDR3 reads CSAPRLAGSSYEQYF. The CDR3 DNA is TGCAGTGCCCCAAGGCTAGCGGGTAGCTCCTACGAGCAGTACTTC.

Remarks on this clonotype: A single base separates this from a much larger clone, so it may be a read error. The gene calls are TRBV5-6 and TRBJ1-3; D is unclear. There are 14 residues in the CDR3. The germline V gene encodes CDR1 SGHDT and CDR2 YYEEEE. V dropped 6 bases and J dropped 3 bases, with 13 bases sitting between them. DNA of the CDR3: TGTGCCAGCACCTTCCAGTGCTTTGGAAACACCATATATTTT. This sequence encodes CASTFQCFGNTIYF.